The entry that follows covers one TCR beta chain sequence. Its antigen remains unknown. The authors ran a second PCR of about 7 to 12 cycles using a sample-barcoded 5' primer and a J-beta primer mix. Using its own MiXCR run on the 5' RACE reads, TCRdb lists one record per CDR3 protein. The sample records around 900,000 distinct CDR3 sequences, roughly 26% being singletons. These data originate in a study of blood T cells in healthy people across ages. Broader study findings: CMV status of donors was not determined, possibly confounding expanded clonotype changes.

The V end lost 5 bases, the J end lost 4 bases, and 14 bases lay between the germline ends. CDR1 and CDR2 (germline): SGHTA, FQGNSA. The CDR3 loop spans 14 amino acids. V and J are TRBV7-2 and TRBJ2-5; D tentatively fits TRBD1 or TRBD2 (5 bases each). This TCR derives from a woman older than 75 in good health. The sequenced material came from blood. CDR3 nucleotides: TGTGCCAGCAGCGTGGGGCAGGCGGGAGAGACCCAGTACTTC. This codes for CASSVGQAGETQYF.